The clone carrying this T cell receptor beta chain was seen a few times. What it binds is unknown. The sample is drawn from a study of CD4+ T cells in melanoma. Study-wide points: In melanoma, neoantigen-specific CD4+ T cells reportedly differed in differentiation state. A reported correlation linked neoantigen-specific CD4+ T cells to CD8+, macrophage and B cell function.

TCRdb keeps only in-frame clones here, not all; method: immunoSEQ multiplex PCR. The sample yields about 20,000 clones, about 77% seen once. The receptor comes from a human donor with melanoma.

The CDR3 DNA sequence: TGTGCCAGCAGCGATAACGGACGCGACTCTGGAAACACCATATATTTT. Translated, it gives CASSDNGRDSGNTIYF. This chain uses TRBV7-2 with TRBJ1-3; D not certain. Germline V CDR1 and CDR2: SGHTA, FQGNSA. This CDR3 is 16 amino acids long. Trimming removed 5 bases from V and 0 bases from J, with 14 bases in between.